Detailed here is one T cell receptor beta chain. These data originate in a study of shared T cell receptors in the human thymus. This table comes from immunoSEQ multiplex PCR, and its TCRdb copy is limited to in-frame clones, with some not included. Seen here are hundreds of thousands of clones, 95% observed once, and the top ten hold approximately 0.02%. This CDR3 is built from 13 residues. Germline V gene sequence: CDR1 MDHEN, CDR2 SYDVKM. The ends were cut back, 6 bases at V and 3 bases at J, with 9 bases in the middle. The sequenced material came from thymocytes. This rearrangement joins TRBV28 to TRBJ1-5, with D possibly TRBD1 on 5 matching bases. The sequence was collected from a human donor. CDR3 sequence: CASRTAVNQPQHF. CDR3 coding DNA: TGTGCCAGCAGGACAGCCGTCAATCAGCCCCAGCATTTT. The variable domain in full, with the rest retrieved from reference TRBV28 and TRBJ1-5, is DVKVTQSSRYLVKRTGEKVFLECVQDMDHENMFWYRQDPGLGLRLIYFSYDVKMKEKGDIPEGYSVSREKKERFSLILESASTNQTSMYLCASRTAVNQPQHFGDGTRLSIL.